This TCR beta chain is from a study of somatic mutations in cytotoxic T cells in rheumatoid arthritis. Study conclusions and caveats: Each of about an eighth of the 65 patients had a largest CD8+ clone that made up more than 20% of CD8+ cells. Neither rheumatoid arthritis patients nor age-matched healthy controls had significantly different CD8+ T-cell clonality from the other group.

About this clone: Its matching antigen is unknown.

Trimming took 6 bases from V and 3 from J, leaving 15 bases between them. The CDR3 consists of 15 residues. Looked up from germline, CDR1 is SEHNR and CDR2 is FQNEAQ (reference sequence). Separation of CD4+ and CD8+ cells was performed by positive magnetic bead selection, and purity was verified by flow cytometry. The data were produced by immunoSEQ multiplex PCR, yet TCRdb's version contains in-frame clones alone and is incomplete. The repertoire holds approximately 10,000 clones, with around nine tenths as singletons. V and J are TRBV7-9 and TRBJ1-5; D ambiguous. The source is a woman aged 18-29 years with rheumatoid arthritis. Sequencing used CD8+ T cells sorted from blood. The CDR3: CASSLGWYSNQPQHF. CDR3 bases: TGTGCCAGCAGTCTCGGGTGGTATTCCAATCAGCCCCAGCATTTT.